The text below deals with one TCR beta chain. The antigen is unknown. Between the trimmed V and J ends, which lost 3 bases and 3 bases, there was a span of 8 bases. CDR3 size: 13 residues. CDR1 and CDR2 (germline): MDHEN, SYDVKM. Depths of 1 in 200,000 to 1 in 1 million T cells were the sequencing target. Profiling relied on immunoSEQ multiplex PCR, and the TCRdb table lists in-frame clones only, not all of them. The sample contains roughly 220,000 clones, roughly 73% of which appear only once. This entry comes from a study of cytotoxic CD8 clonotypes in ibrutinib-treated CLL. General study findings and limits: Starting clonality was above that of age-matched healthy donors and tracked circulating CD8+ T-cell counts. Treatment left the uncommon public clonotypes either contracted or stable in frequency. Clonality increased with ibrutinib response but returned toward baseline at progression.

This specimen consisted of PBMCs, obtained after 12 months of ibrutinib treatment. The chain links TRBV28 to TRBJ1-1, with D perhaps matching TRBD1 (6 bases). The source is a human donor with chronic lymphocytic leukemia. CDR3 bases: TGTGCCAGCAGTTTGCCAGGGGACACTGAAGCTTTCTTT. It codes for CASSLPGDTEAFF.